The 14 T cell receptor beta chains below were found in one sample sequenced in a study of T cell repertoires in cytomegalovirus infection. These receptors have no known antigen. TCRdb reprocessed the reads via MiXCR and lists one record per CDR3 protein. The sample shows roughly 990,000 distinct CDR3 sequences, about a third of them seen only once. The sequencing here drew on cultured CD8+ T cells from PBMCs, taken from culture after CMV antigen stimulation. These receptors were obtained from a human donor in good health (CMV status not recorded). Some clones in this sample may be carry-over from other donors' samples.

The CDR3 sequence: CASSYTITWAGATGELFF. CDR3 DNA: TGTGCCAGCAGTTATACCATCACTTGGGCAGGGGCCACCGGGGAGCTGTTTTTT. The chain has TRBV27 and TRBJ2-2, with a possible D match to TRBD1 (6 bases). Trimming took off 4 bases at V and 4 bases at J, with 22 bases between the two ends. Germline V gives CDR1 MNHEY, CDR2 SMNVEV (reference sequence). This CDR3 contains 18 residues.

This clonotype was seen a few times. This chain links TRBV12-3 or TRBV12-4 with TRBJ1-1; TRBD1 might be the D (6 bases). There are 13 residues in the CDR3. V lost 8 bases and J 2 bases, leaving 12 bases between the germline ends. CDR3 in amino acids: CASQDSLNTEAFF. The CDR3, as DNA: TGTGCCAGCCAGGACAGTCTAAACACTGAAGCTTTCTTT.

This clonotype has more than one count but fewer than ten. This sequence joins TRBV7-8 and TRBJ2-5, with D possibly matching TRBD1 (8 bases). In germline, CDR1 is SGHVS, CDR2 FQNEAQ. The length of the CDR3 is 16 residues. Trimming stripped 5 bases from V and 2 bases from J, with 18 bases between. As DNA, the CDR3 is TGTGCCAGCAGCCCGAAACAGGGGGGGGCTCAAGAGACCCAGTACTTC. Protein: CASSPKQGGAQETQYF.

The sample holds a few counts of this clonotype. This chain uses TRBV6-1 with TRBJ1-5; D gene ambiguous. The CDR3 loop spans 14 amino acids. Trimming stripped 3 bases from V and 4 bases from J, with 10 bases between. The germline V gene encodes CDR1 MNHNS and CDR2 SASEGT. CDR3 in amino acids: CASSDPDGNQPQHF. The DNA of the CDR3 is TGTGCCAGCAGTGACCCTGACGGTAATCAGCCCCAGCATTTT.

CDR3 region: CASSGQGAYPSTDTQYF. CDR3 DNA sequence: TGTGCCAGCAGCGGACAAGGGGCCTACCCTAGCACAGATACGCAGTATTTT. This chain uses TRBV6-6 with TRBJ2-3; D is possibly TRBD1 (5 bases). V was trimmed by 6 bases and J by 0 bases, leaving 19 bases between them. The length of the CDR3 is 17 residues. Germline V CDR1 and CDR2: MNHNY, SVGAGI (reference sequence).

The table lists this clonotype with a few counts. This chain links TRBV6-2 or TRBV6-3 with TRBJ2-3; the match to TRBD2 covers 9 bases. CDR3 length equals 12 residues. Per the germline V gene, CDR1 is MNHEY and CDR2 is SVGEGT. V was clipped by 3 bases and J by 14 bases; unmatched bases: 6. The chain's CDR3 is CASSYPSGVPYF. CDR3 DNA: TGTGCCAGCAGTTATCCTAGCGGGGTCCCGTATTTT.

This chain uses TRBV6-5 with TRBJ2-3; the match to TRBD2 covers 10 bases. V was pared by 2 bases and J by 0 bases, with 2 bases of the junction left unmatched. This CDR3 is built from 16 residues. CDR1 and CDR2 from the germline V gene are MNHEY and SVGAGI. CDR3 DNA sequence: TGTGCCAGCAGTTACGGACTAGCGGTTAGCACAGATACGCAGTATTTT. Translated, it gives CASSYGLAVSTDTQYF.

This clonotype was picked up many times. Here the CDR3 DNA reads TGTGCCAGCAGCGCACCCGACGGTTCTAATAAGCATTTT. This codes for CASSAPDGSNKHF. The V call is TRBV7-8, the J call TRBJ1-5; no reliable D call. The germline CDR1 and CDR2 sequences are SGHVS and FQNEAQ. With 5 bases removed from V and 14 bases from J, the gap between germline ends came to 19 bases. The CDR3 runs to 13 residues.

This clonotype has a handful of counts. V gene TRBV27 combines with J gene TRBJ1-2; D gene uncertain. Germline lookup yields CDR1 MNHEY and CDR2 SMNVEV (reference sequence). Trimming pared 5 bases from V and 4 bases from J, leaving 17 bases between. This CDR3 region has 15 residues. CDR3 in amino acids: CASSPTSRPGYGYTF. DNA of the CDR3: TGTGCCAGCAGTCCTACTTCACGGCCGGGCTATGGCTACACCTTC.

CDR3 bases: TGTGCCAGCAGTACCCTCCGGGGATTCGGCGGGGAGCTGTTTTTT. It specifies CASSTLRGFGGELFF. This sequence joins TRBV28 and TRBJ2-2, with D possibly matching TRBD2 (5 bases). The length of the CDR3 is 15 residues. Per germline, CDR1 MDHEN and CDR2 SYDVKM. V lost 5 bases and J lost 7, with 17 bases in between. Variable domain in full (rest from reference TRBV28 and TRBJ2-2): DVKVTQSSRYLVKRTGEKVFLECVQDMDHENMFWYRQDPGLGLRLIYFSYDVKMKEKGDIPEGYSVSREKKERFSLILESASTNQTSMYLCASSTLRGFGGELFFGEGSRLTVL.

This clonotype was counted between two and nine times. This chain links TRBV7-9 with TRBJ1-1; the D is unclear. The CDR3 extends over 15 amino acids. The V gene's germline CDR1 is SEHNR and CDR2 FQNEAQ (reference sequence). The germline V and J ends were trimmed by 5 bases and 0 bases, with 13 bases remaining between them. CDR3: CASSPAAGLNTEAFF. The DNA of the CDR3 is TGTGCCAGCAGCCCCGCGGCGGGTTTGAACACTGAAGCTTTCTTT.

Note on this clonotype: A much larger clonotype is one base distant, so this may be a read error. The V gene is TRBV7-6, the J gene TRBJ1-5, with a weak D call TRBD1 (6 bases). Germline V gene lookup returns CDR1 SGHVS and CDR2 FNYEAQ. The CDR3 contains 13 residues. V was pared by 5 bases and J by 7 bases, with 12 bases between. CDR3 region: CASSAGVGQPQHF. The DNA for the CDR3 is TGTGCCAGCAGCGCAGGGGTGGGCCAGCCCCAGCATTTT.

The DNA for the CDR3 is TGTGCCAGCAGCGGGACTAGCGGGGGCTATCACCAAGAGACCCAGTACTTC. Amino acids: CASSGTSGGYHQETQYF. V is TRBV6-1 and J is TRBJ2-5, with TRBD2 matching 14 bases. V trimming: 6 bases; J trimming: 0 bases; junction bases outside the gene matches: 6. Germline CDR1 and CDR2: MNHNS and SASEGT. CDR3 size: 17 residues.

As to this clonotype: One end of the junction does not line up with germline, which may come from a read error. The chain employs TRBV7-6 and TRBJ2-2; tentative D call: TRBD1 (5 bases). Germline CDR1 SGHVS, CDR2 FNYEAQ. This CDR3 has 14 residues. The CDR3 here is CVSSLGAATGELFF. In nucleotides, the CDR3 is TGTGTCAGCAGCTTAGGGGCTGCCACCGGGGAGCTGTTTTTT.